This T cell receptor (beta chain) was obtained from a study of beta chain features in type 1 diabetes. This clone came up a few times. The CDR3 is 14 residues long. The V and J ends lost 7 bases and 0 bases respectively, with 13 bases between them. CDR1 is MDHEN and CDR2 is SYDVKM in the germline V gene. Every bit of the isolated RNA underwent reverse transcription, so sequencing read expressed TCRB transcripts. The repertoire was sequenced with immunoSEQ multiplex PCR; TCRdb's copy has only in-frame clones and lacks some. The table lists under 950,000 clones, roughly 15% of them singletons. The source of this sequence is a woman between 18 and 30 years old in good health. J is TRBJ2-7 and V is TRBV28; TRBD1 or TRBD2 may be the D gene (6 bases each). Material for sequencing was naive CD4+ T cells from blood. CDR3 sequence: CASKGVADSYEQYF. CDR3 sequence (DNA): TGTGCCAGCAAGGGGGTAGCGGACTCCTACGAGCAGTACTTC. The whole variable domain, remainder taken from reference TRBV28 and TRBJ2-7, is DVKVTQSSRYLVKRTGEKVFLECVQDMDHENMFWYRQDPGLGLRLIYFSYDVKMKEKGDIPEGYSVSREKKERFSLILESASTNQTSMYLCASKGVADSYEQYFGPGTRLTVT.